A single sample is the source of the 24 T cell receptor beta chains below, sequenced in a study of vaccination effects on CD4 cells after COVID-19. No antigen has been identified for these receptors. Assay: immunoSEQ multiplex PCR; the TCRdb copy retains only in-frame clones and omits some. The data contain tens of thousands of clones, roughly 80% of them singletons. Before sequencing took place, the ViraFEST assay used viral peptide pools to expand antigen-specific CD4+ T cells. Culturing for around 10 days preceded CD4+ T cell isolation. Each participant was given two doses of one vaccine (BNT162b2 or mRNA-1273). The material sequenced was CD4+ T cells from PBMCs cultured with HCoV-OC43 spike peptides, taken after COVID-19 vaccination. Regarding subset: HCoV-OC43 spike overlapping peptide pool stimulation. The receptors originated from a human donor who received a COVID-19 vaccine.

This clone came up once. This chain joins TRBV19 and TRBJ1-1, with 7 bases lining up with TRBD1. Unmatched junction bases numbered 9, after V lost 8 bases and J lost 0 bases. Germline assignment: CDR1 LNHDA and CDR2 SQIVND (reference sequence). CDR3 length equals 15 residues. The CDR3 reads CASRRDSIMNTEAFF. CDR3 bases: TGTGCCAGTCGCCGGGACAGCATCATGAACACTGAAGCTTTCTTT.

The gene calls are TRBV19 and TRBJ1-2; TRBD1 agrees at 9 bases. The CDR3 runs 15 residues. Unmatched junction bases numbered 9, after V lost 5 bases and J lost 5 bases. CDR1 and CDR2 (germline): LNHDA, SQIVND (reference sequence). CDR3 in DNA: TGTGCCAGTAGTCCCTCAACAGGGGGCGCGTATGGCTACACCTTC. Its translation: CASSPSTGGAYGYTF.

The chain combines TRBV5-1 with TRBJ1-3; D unclear. Germline V gives CDR1 SGHRS, CDR2 YFSETQ. V was pared by 4 bases and J by 4 bases, with 12 bases between. This CDR3 is built from 14 residues. CDR3 sequence (DNA): TGCGCCAGCAGCCAGGACTCGACGGGAAACACCATATATTTT. It yields the protein CASSQDSTGNTIYF. The whole variable domain, filled in from reference TRBV5-1 and TRBJ1-3, reads KAGVTQTPRYLIKTRGQQVTLSCSPISGHRSVSWYQQTPGQGLQFLFEYFSETQRNKGNFPGRFSGRQFSNSRSEMNVSTLELGDSALYLCASSQDSTGNTIYFGEGSWLTVV.

This chain connects TRBV2 to TRBJ2-5; TRBD1 matches at 9 bases. With V trimmed by 7 bases and J by 1 base, 7 bases remained unmatched. There are 15 residues in the CDR3. Looked up from germline, CDR1 is SNHLY and CDR2 is FYNNEI. CDR3 DNA sequence: TGTGCCAGCAACAGACAGGGGGAGGGCCAAGAGACCCAGTACTTC. Protein sequence: CASNRQGEGQETQYF.

This rearrangement joins TRBV5-1 to TRBJ2-2; TRBD2 matches 11 bases. There are 15 residues in the CDR3. V lost 4 bases to trimming and J lost 6 bases; unmatched junction nucleotides: 5. Germline V gives CDR1 SGHRS, CDR2 YFSETQ. CDR3 residues: CASSLGSGGAGELFF. Written as DNA, the CDR3 is TGCGCCAGCAGCCTCGGTAGCGGGGGGGCCGGGGAGCTGTTTTTT. The whole variable domain, filled in from reference TRBV5-1 and TRBJ2-2, reads KAGVTQTPRYLIKTRGQQVTLSCSPISGHRSVSWYQQTPGQGLQFLFEYFSETQRNKGNFPGRFSGRQFSNSRSEMNVSTLELGDSALYLCASSLGSGGAGELFFGEGSRLTVL.

The chain combines TRBV4-2 with TRBJ2-3; 11 bases align to TRBD2. The trim removed 7 bases at V and 4 bases at J, leaving 7 bases unmatched. The V gene's germline CDR1 is LGHNA and CDR2 YNFKEQ. The CDR3 is 15 amino acids. The CDR3 loop reads CASTQTSGAADTQYF. The DNA for the CDR3 is TGTGCCAGCACTCAGACTAGCGGGGCGGCAGATACGCAGTATTTT.

The rearrangement uses TRBV5-1 and TRBJ1-1; 7 nucleotides align to TRBD1. The germline V gene encodes CDR1 SGHRS and CDR2 YFSETQ. The junction had 6 bases not matched to a gene; V was cut back by 4 bases and J by 6 bases. The CDR3 totals 13 residues. The CDR3 DNA follows: TGCGCCAGCAGCCTCACGACAGGGCCTGAAGCTTTCTTT. Translation gives CASSLTTGPEAFF.

The chain combines TRBV9 with TRBJ1-3, with D perhaps matching TRBD1 (5 bases). Deletions cut 3 bases from V and 1 base from J, with 11 bases between. CDR1 and CDR2 from the germline V gene are SGDLS and YYNGEE. The CDR3 contains 15 residues. The DNA for the CDR3 is TGTGCCAGCAGCGAGGCAGGGTTTTCTGGAAACACCATATATTTT. Translation: CASSEAGFSGNTIYF.

The gene calls are TRBV24-1 and TRBJ2-1; possibly TRBD1 for D (5 bases). This CDR3 comprises 16 residues. V was shortened by 1 base and J by 1 base, with 10 bases between the two germline ends. In germline, CDR1 is KGHDR, CDR2 SFDVKD. CDR3 sequence (DNA): TGTGCCACCAGTGATTTCCCAGGGATATCCTACAATGAGCAGTTCTTC. Its translation: CATSDFPGISYNEQFF.

This clone has only a few counts. V usage is TRBV3-1 (or the pseudogene TRBV3-2) and J usage is TRBJ2-3; D is unresolved. V was shortened by 0 bases and J by 4 bases, with 17 bases between the two germline ends. The CDR3 length is 17 residues. Germline-derived CDR1 and CDR2 are LGHDT and YNNKEL (reference sequence). In DNA, the CDR3 is TGTGCCAGCAGCCAAGATTCGCTGGACGGCGTTCCAGATACGCAGTATTTT. It translates to CASSQDSLDGVPDTQYF.

This clone was seen only once. The chain combines TRBV2 with TRBJ2-2, with D perhaps matching TRBD1 (5 bases). V gave up 3 bases and J gave up 4 bases, with 9 bases separating them. Germline V gene data show CDR1 as SNHLY and CDR2 as FYNNEI. This CDR3 is built from 14 residues. For the CDR3, the DNA is TGTGCCAGCAGTGATGCCAGGGTCACCGGGGAGCTGTTTTTT. Its translation: CASSDARVTGELFF.

This sequence joins TRBV19 and TRBJ2-2; D is unclear. The CDR3 is made up of 14 amino acids. CDR1 and CDR2 (germline): LNHDA, SQIVND (reference sequence). Trimming stripped 3 bases from V and 0 bases from J, with 5 bases between. CDR3 protein: CASSITANTGELFF. CDR3 bases: TGTGCCAGTAGTATTACAGCGAACACCGGGGAGCTGTTTTTT.

V is TRBV6-6 and J is TRBJ2-5; D uncertain. The length of the CDR3 is 15 residues. The germline V and J ends were trimmed by 7 bases and 4 bases, with 19 bases remaining between them. Germline V gene data show CDR1 as MNHNY and CDR2 as SVGAGI (reference sequence). CDR3 in amino acids: CASIKYIRAPETQYF. The DNA for the CDR3 is TGTGCCAGCATCAAATACATTAGGGCTCCAGAGACCCAGTACTTC.

In nucleotides, the CDR3 is TGTGCCAGCAGTGATGGGGCGGCCTACAATGAGCAGTTCTTC. This sequence encodes CASSDGAAYNEQFF. The chain uses TRBV6-1 and TRBJ2-1; a weak D match, TRBD1 (5 bases). V was pared by 3 bases and J by 2 bases, with 8 bases between. The CDR3 is made up of 14 amino acids. Germline CDR1 MNHNS, CDR2 SASEGT.

This clone was found a few times. CDR3 in DNA: TGTGCCAGCAGAGGTCGGGGGAGGAACACCGGGGAGCTGTTTTTT. As protein: CASRGRGRNTGELFF. The chain employs TRBV5-6 and TRBJ2-2, with D perhaps matching TRBD2 (6 bases). CDR1 and CDR2 from the germline V gene are SGHDT and YYEEEE. V lost 5 bases to trimming and J lost 1 base, with 12 bases between them. The CDR3 extends over 15 amino acids. Full variable domain (outside the CDR3, taken from reference TRBV5-6 and TRBJ2-2): DAGVTQSPTHLIKTRGQQVTLRCSPKSGHDTVSWYQQALGQGPQFIFQYYEEEERQRGNFPDRFSGHQFPNYSSELNVNALLLGDSALYLCASRGRGRNTGELFFGEGSRLTVL.

The genes are TRBV4-2 and TRBJ1-3, with D hard to call. The germline V and J ends were trimmed by 1 base and 4 bases, with 11 bases remaining between them. The CDR3 is 15 residues long. Germline lookup yields CDR1 LGHNA and CDR2 YNFKEQ. The CDR3 nucleotides are TGTGCCAGCAGCCAAGCGTCTCGGACGGGAAACACCATATATTTT. Translation: CASSQASRTGNTIYF.

The gene calls are TRBV7-2 and TRBJ2-1; TRBD2 agrees at 8 bases. Germline-derived CDR1 and CDR2 are SGHTA and FQGNSA. This CDR3 is built from 16 residues. The ends lost 3 bases at V and 1 base at J; junction bases unmatched: 5. The CDR3, as DNA: TGTGCCAGCAGCTTTACCGGGGGGGGGTCCTACAATGAGCAGTTCTTC. Translated, it gives CASSFTGGGSYNEQFF.

V usage is TRBV6-5 and J usage is TRBJ2-5, with 9 bases matching TRBD2. Germline loops: CDR1 MNHEY, CDR2 SVGAGI. The CDR3 is 16 residues long. V dropped 2 bases and J dropped 5; count of bases not matched to a gene: 9. CDR3 sequence (DNA): TGTGCCAGCAGTTACGTGGCTAGCGGGGTCCGGGAGACCCAGTACTTC. It translates to CASSYVASGVRETQYF.

A word on this clone: The sample contains more than one DNA sequence encoding this CDR3. The V gene is TRBV18, the J gene TRBJ2-7; perhaps TRBD2 as D (5 bases). Trimming took off 3 bases at V and 3 bases at J, with 9 bases between the two ends. The germline gives CDR1 KGHSH, CDR2 LQKENI. There are 13 residues in the CDR3. The CDR3 spells CASSPSGNYEQYV. CDR3 in DNA: TGTGCCAGCTCACCCTCGGGGAACTACGAGCAGTACGTC.

This clone was seen a handful of times. The CDR3 DNA follows: TGTGCCAGCAGCTTAGGGAGCTCTGGAAACACCATATATTTT. The encoded protein is CASSLGSSGNTIYF. This chain links TRBV7-9 with TRBJ1-3, with D unclear. This CDR3 region has 14 residues. With 1 base removed from V and 0 bases from J, the gap between germline ends came to 4 bases. CDR1 SEHNR and CDR2 FQNEAQ come from the germline V gene (reference sequence).

This chain uses TRBV30 with TRBJ2-1, with TRBD2 matching 11 bases. V lost 3 bases to trimming and J lost 7 bases; unmatched junction nucleotides: 8. The CDR3 loop spans 15 amino acids. Looked up from germline, CDR1 is GTSNPN and CDR2 is SVGIG (reference sequence). Here the CDR3 reads CAWSLLAGGRNEQFF. As DNA, the CDR3 is TGTGCCTGGAGCCTCCTAGCGGGGGGCCGAAATGAGCAGTTCTTC.

V usage is TRBV28 and J usage is TRBJ1-2, with D possibly being TRBD1 (5 bases). Looked up from germline, CDR1 is MDHEN and CDR2 is SYDVKM. The CDR3 totals 14 residues. V lost 11 bases, J lost 2 bases, and 18 bases lay in between. The CDR3 here is CASGSLAGNYGYTF. CDR3 in DNA: TGTGCCTCAGGGTCGCTCGCGGGGAACTATGGCTACACCTTC.

This rearrangement joins TRBV7-8 to TRBJ2-4; D is unresolved. The CDR3 is 17 residues long. The V end lost 2 bases, the J end lost 2 bases, and 16 bases lay between the germline ends. Germline loops: CDR1 SGHVS, CDR2 FQNEAQ. The chain's CDR3 is CASSLRGGVATKNIQYF. CDR3 DNA: TGTGCCAGCAGCTTACGAGGTGGGGTTGCGACCAAAAACATTCAGTACTTC. Drawing the rest from reference TRBV7-8 and TRBJ2-4, the complete variable domain is GAGVSQSPRYKVAKRGQDVALRCDPISGHVSLFWYQQALGQGPEFLTYFQNEAQLDKSGLPSDRFFAERPEGSVSTLKIQRTQQEDSAVYLCASSLRGGVATKNIQYFGAGTRLSVL.

The chain has TRBV14 and TRBJ1-2; D unresolved. The V end was cut by 0 bases, the J end by 7 bases, with 15 bases between. This CDR3 is 15 amino acids long. Germline CDR1 SGHDN, CDR2 FVKESK. CDR3 DNA sequence: TGTGCCAGCAGCCAAGATCGGGCTTTCGGCTTTGGCTACACCTTC. The encoded protein is CASSQDRAFGFGYTF.